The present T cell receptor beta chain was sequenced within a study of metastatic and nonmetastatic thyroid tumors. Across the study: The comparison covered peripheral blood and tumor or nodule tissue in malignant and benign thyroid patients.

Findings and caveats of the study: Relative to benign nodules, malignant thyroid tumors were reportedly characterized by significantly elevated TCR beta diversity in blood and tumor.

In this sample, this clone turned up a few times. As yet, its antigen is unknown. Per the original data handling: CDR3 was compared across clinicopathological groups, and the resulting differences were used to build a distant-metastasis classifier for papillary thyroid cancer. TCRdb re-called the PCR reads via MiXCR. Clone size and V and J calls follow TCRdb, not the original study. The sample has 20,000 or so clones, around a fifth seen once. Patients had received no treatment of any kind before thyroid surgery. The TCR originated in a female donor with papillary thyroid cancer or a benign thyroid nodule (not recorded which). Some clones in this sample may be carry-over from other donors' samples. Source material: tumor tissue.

This CDR3 reads CASSPQGGGRGIGAFF. CDR3 DNA: TGTGCCAGCAGCCCACAAGGCGGGGGGCGCGGCATCGGGGCTTTCTTT. The V gene is TRBV11-2, the J gene TRBJ1-1; a weak D match, TRBD1 (6 bases). Deletions cut 5 bases from V and 11 bases from J, with 27 bases between. Germline V gene data show CDR1 as SGHAT and CDR2 as FQNNGV. This CDR3 is 16 amino acids long. Combining the CDR3 with reference TRBV11-2 and TRBJ1-1 gives the whole variable domain EAGVAQSPRYKIIEKRQSVAFWCNPISGHATLYWYQQILGQGPKLLIQFQNNGVVDDSQLPKDRFSAERLKGVDSTLKIQPAKLEDSAVYLCASSPQGGGRGIGAFFGQGTRLTVV.